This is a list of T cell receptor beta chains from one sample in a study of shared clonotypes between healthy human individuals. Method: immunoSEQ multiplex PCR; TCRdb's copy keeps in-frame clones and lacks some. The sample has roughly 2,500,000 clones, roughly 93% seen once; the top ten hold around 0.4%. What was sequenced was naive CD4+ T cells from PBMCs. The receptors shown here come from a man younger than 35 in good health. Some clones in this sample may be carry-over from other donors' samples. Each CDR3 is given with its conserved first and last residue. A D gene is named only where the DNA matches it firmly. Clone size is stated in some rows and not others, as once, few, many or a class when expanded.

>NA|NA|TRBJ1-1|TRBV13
TGTGCCAGCAGACCCCCCGGCAGGACTGAAGCTTTCTTT
CASRPPGRTEAFF
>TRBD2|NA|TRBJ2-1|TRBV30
TGTGCCTGGAAAGGTTCAAGGGAGGGTGAGCAGTTCTTC
CAWKGSREGEQFF
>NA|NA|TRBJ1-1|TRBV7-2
TGTGCCAGCAGCTTCGGGGCATGGGCTTTCTTT
CASSFGAWAFF
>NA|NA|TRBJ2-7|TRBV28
TGTGCCAGCAGTTTACCGGGAAGTCTAAGAGGGCAGTACTTC
CASSLPGSLRGQYF
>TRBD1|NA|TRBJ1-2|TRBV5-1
TGCGCCAGCAGAGAGGGACAGGGGTATGGCTACACCTTC
CASREGQGYGYTF
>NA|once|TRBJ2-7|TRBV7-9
TGTGCCAGCAGCTCGCAGCAGGGAACCGAGCAGTACTTC
CASSSQQGTEQYF
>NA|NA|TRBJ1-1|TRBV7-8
TGTGCCAGCAGCGAAACTCGACGGAACACTGAAGCTTTCTTT
CASSETRRNTEAFF
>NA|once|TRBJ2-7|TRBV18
TGTGCCAGCTCACGAGGAGGGGAACTTACTTCCAATTTCTTC
CASSRGGELTSNFF
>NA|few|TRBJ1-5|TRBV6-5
TGTGCCAGCAGGGGGGGGAGCAATCAGCCCCAGCATTTT
CASRGGSNQPQHF
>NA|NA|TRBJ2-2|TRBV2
TGTGCCAGCAGTGATGCGGGATTCACCGGGGAGCTGTTTTTT
CASSDAGFTGELFF
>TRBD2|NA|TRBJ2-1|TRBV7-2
TGTGCCAGCAGCCCAGGACTAGCGGGAAGCTCCTACAATGAGCAGTTCTTC
CASSPGLAGSSYNEQFF
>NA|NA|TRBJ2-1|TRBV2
TGTGCCAGCAGGCAGCGGGTGGCCTCCAATGAGCAGTTCTTC
CASRQRVASNEQFF
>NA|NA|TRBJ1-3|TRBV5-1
TGCGCCAGCAGCTTGGCCGAACAGGCGGCTTCCTCTGGAAACACCATATATTTT
CASSLAEQAASSGNTIYF
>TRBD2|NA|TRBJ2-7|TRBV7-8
TGTGCCAGCAGCTTAGTCTTACAGGCGGGAGGTGACGAGCAGTACTTC
CASSLVLQAGGDEQYF
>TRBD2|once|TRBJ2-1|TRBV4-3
TGCGCCAGCAGCCAAGCGGGACTAGCGTATGAGCAGTTCTTC
CASSQAGLAYEQFF
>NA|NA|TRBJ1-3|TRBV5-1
TGCGCCAGCAGCCCCCGTGGCGACTCTGGAAACACCATATATTTT
CASSPRGDSGNTIYF
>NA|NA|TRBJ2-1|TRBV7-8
TGTGCAACCAAGTCCGTGGGCCAGCAGTTCTTC
CATKSVGQQFF
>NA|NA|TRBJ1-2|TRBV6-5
TGTGCCAGCAGTTACGGGGCAGCCCAGATTAACTATGGCTACACCTTC
CASSYGAAQINYGYTF
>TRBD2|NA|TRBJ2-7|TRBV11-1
TGTGCCAGCAGCGGCAGTGCTAGCGGCGAACGACCCTACGAGCAGTACTTC
CASSGSASGERPYEQYF
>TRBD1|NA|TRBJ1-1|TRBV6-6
TGTGCCAGCAGTTACGGCGGACAGGGGGTCGCTGAAGCTTTCTTT
CASSYGGQGVAEAFF
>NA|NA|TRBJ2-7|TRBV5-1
TGCGCCAGCAAGTTCGAGGTCCTTGGTTACGAGCAGTACTTC
CASKFEVLGYEQYF
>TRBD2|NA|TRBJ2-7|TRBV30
TGTGCCTGGAGGGGCGGGAGGGCCGGTGAGCAGTACTTC
CAWRGGRAGEQYF
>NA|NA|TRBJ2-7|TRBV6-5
TGTGCCAGCAGTCAGACGGGTCAGGTTTTCTACGAGCAGTACTTC
CASSQTGQVFYEQYF
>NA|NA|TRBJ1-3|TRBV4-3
TGCGCCAGCAGCCAACTGACAGGCTCTGGAAACACCATATATTTT
CASSQLTGSGNTIYF
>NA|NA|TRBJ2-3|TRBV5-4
TGTGCCAGCACTCGGACAGTCACAGATACGCAGTATTTT
CASTRTVTDTQYF
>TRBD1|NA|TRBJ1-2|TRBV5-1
TGCGCCAGCAGCTTGGACAGGGGGCTTAATGGCTACACCTTC
CASSLDRGLNGYTF
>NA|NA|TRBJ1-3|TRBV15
TGTGCCACCACCAGACAGCTCTCTGGAAACACCATATATTTT
CATTRQLSGNTIYF
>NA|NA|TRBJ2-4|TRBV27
TGTGCCAGCAGTTCCACGATGAAGAACATTCAGTACTTC
CASSSTMKNIQYF